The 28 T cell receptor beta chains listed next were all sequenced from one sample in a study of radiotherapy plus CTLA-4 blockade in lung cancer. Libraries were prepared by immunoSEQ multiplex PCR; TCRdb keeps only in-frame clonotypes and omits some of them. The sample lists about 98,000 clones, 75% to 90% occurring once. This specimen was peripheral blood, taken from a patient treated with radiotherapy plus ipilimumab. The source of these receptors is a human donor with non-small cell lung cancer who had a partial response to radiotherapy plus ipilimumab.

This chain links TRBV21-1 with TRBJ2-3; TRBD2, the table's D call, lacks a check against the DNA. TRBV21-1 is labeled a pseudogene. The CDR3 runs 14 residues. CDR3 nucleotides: TGTGCCAGCATACACGGGGATCGCGCAGATACGCAGTATTTT. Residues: CASIHGDRADTQYF.

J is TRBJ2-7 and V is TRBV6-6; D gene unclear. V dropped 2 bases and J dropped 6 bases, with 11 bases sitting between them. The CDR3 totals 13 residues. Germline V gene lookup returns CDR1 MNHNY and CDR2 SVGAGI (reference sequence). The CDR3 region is CASSYPPSGEQYF. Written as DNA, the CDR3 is TGTGCCAGCAGTTACCCCCCCAGTGGCGAGCAGTACTTC.

In DNA, the CDR3 is TGCGCCAGCAGCGGCGGAGGACTAGCGGGAGGCCTCCCATATACGCAGTATTTT. It yields the protein CASSGGGLAGGLPYTQYF. This chain links TRBV5-1 with TRBJ2-3; TRBD2 agrees at 14 bases. CDR3 length equals 18 residues. Germline loops: CDR1 SGHRS, CDR2 YFSETQ. The V segment lost 4 bases and the J segment 7 bases; nucleotides outside the gene matches: 14.

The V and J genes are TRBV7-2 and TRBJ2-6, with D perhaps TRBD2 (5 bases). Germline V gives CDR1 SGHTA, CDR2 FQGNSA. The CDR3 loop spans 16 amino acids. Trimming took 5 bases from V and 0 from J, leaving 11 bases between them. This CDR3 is CASSEGAYSGANVLTF. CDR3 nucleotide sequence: TGTGCCAGCAGCGAGGGTGCTTACTCTGGGGCCAACGTCCTGACTTTC.

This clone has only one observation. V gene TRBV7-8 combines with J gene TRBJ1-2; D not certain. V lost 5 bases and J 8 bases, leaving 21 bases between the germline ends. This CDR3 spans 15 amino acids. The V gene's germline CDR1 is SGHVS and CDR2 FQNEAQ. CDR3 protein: CASSTPYRGSDGYTF. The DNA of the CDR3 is TGTGCCAGCAGCACCCCTTACCGGGGATCTGACGGCTACACCTTC. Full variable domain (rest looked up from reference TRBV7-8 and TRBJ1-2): GAGVSQSPRYKVAKRGQDVALRCDPISGHVSLFWYQQALGQGPEFLTYFQNEAQLDKSGLPSDRFFAERPEGSVSTLKIQRTQQEDSAVYLCASSTPYRGSDGYTFGSGTRLTVV.

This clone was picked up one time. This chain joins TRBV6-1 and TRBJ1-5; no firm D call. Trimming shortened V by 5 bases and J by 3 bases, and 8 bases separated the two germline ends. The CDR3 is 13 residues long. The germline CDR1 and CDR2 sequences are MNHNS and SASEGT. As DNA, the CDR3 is TGTGCCAGCAGTCCCGAGTTCAATCAGCCCCAGCATTTT. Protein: CASSPEFNQPQHF.

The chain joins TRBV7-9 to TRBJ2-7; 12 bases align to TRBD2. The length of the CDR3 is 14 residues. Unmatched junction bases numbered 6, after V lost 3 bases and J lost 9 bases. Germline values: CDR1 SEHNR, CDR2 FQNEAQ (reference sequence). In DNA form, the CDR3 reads TGTGCCAGCAGCTTGACACTAGCGGGAGGCGGGCAGTACTTC. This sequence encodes CASSLTLAGGGQYF. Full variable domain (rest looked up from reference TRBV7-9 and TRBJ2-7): DTGVSQNPRHKITKRGQNVTFRCDPISEHNRLYWYRQTLGQGPEFLTYFQNEAQLEKSRLLSDRFSAERPKGSFSTLEIQRTEQGDSAMYLCASSLTLAGGGQYFGPGTRLTVT.

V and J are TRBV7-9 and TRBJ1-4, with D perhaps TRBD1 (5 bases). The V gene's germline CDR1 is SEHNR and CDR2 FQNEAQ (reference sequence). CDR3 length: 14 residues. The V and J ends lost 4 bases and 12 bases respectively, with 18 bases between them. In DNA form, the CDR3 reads TGTGCCAGCAGCTCGCCGAACCGGGACTCGGAACTGTTTTTT. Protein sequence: CASSSPNRDSELFF.

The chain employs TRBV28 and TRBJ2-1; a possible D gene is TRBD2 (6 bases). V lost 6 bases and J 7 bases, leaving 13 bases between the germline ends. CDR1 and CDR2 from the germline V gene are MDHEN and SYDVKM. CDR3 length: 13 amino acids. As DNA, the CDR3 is TGTGCCAGCAGCCCGGGACTGGAGAATGAGCAGTTCTTC. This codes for CASSPGLENEQFF.

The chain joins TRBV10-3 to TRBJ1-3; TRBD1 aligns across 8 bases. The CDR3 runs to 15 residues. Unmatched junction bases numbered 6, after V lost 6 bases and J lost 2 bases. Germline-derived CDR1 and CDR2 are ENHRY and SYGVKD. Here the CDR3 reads CAIRGTGDAGNTIYF. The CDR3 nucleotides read TGTGCCATCAGGGGGACAGGAGACGCTGGAAACACCATATATTTT.

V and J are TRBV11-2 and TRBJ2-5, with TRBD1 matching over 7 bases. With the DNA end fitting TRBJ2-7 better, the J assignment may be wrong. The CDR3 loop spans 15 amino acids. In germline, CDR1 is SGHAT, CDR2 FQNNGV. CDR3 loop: CASSLGDSGTYEQYF. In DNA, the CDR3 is TGTGCCAGCAGCCTGGGGGACAGTGGTACCTACGAGCAGTACTTC.

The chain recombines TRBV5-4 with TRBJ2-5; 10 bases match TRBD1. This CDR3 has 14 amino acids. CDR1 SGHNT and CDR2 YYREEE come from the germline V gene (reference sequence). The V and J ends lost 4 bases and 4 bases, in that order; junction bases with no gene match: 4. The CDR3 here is CASSLGQGGETQYF. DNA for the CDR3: TGTGCCAGCAGCCTCGGACAGGGGGGAGAGACCCAGTACTTC.

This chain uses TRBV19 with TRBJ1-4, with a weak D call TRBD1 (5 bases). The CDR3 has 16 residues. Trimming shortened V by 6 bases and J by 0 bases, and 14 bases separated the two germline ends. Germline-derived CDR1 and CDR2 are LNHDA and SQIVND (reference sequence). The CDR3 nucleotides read TGTGCCAGTAGGCCGCGGGGGAGAGCAACTAATGAAAAACTGTTTTTT. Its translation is CASRPRGRATNEKLFF.

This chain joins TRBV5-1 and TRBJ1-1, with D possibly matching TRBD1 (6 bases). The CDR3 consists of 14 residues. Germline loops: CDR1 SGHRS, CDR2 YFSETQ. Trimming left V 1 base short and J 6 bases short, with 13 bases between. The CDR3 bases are TGCGCCAGCAGCTTGTGGCGGGGGGCCGCTGAAGCTTTCTTT. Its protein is CASSLWRGAAEAFF.

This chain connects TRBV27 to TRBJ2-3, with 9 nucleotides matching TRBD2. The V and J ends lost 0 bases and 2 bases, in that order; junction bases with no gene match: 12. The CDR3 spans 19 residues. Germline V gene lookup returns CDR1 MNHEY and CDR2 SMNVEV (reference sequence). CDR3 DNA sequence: TGTGCCAGCAGTTTATCTCCCCTTAAGCGGGAGGACTACACAGATACGCAGTATTTT. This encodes CASSLSPLKREDYTDTQYF.

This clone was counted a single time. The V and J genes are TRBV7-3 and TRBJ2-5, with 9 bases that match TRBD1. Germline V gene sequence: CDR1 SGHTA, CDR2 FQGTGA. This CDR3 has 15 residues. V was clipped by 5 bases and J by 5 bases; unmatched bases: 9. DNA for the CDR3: TGTGCCAGCAGCGCCACAGGGGGCGGCTGGGAGACCCAGTACTTC. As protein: CASSATGGGWETQYF.

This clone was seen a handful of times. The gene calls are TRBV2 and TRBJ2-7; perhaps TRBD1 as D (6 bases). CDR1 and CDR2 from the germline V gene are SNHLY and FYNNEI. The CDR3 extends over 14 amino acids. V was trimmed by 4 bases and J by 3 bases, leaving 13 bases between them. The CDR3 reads CASSVGGPFYEQYF. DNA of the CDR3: TGTGCCAGCAGTGTAGGGGGTCCCTTCTACGAGCAGTACTTC.

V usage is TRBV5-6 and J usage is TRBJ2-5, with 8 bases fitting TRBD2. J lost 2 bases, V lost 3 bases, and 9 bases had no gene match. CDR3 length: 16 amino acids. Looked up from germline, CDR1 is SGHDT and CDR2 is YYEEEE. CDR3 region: CASSWRLAHFQETQYF. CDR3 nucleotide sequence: TGTGCCAGCAGCTGGAGACTAGCGCACTTTCAAGAGACCCAGTACTTC.

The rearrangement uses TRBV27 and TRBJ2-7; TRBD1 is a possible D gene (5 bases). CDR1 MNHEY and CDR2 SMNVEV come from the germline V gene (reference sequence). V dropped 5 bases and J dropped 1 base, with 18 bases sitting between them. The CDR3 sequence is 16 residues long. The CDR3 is CASSPSRAGISYEQYF. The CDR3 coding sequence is TGTGCCAGCAGTCCCTCTCGGGCAGGGATATCCTACGAGCAGTACTTC.

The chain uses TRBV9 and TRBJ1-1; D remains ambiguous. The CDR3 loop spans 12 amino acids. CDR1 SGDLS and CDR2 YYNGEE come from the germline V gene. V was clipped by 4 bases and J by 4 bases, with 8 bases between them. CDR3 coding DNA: TGTGCCAGCAGCCCGAGTACCACTGAAGCTTTCTTT. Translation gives CASSPSTTEAFF.

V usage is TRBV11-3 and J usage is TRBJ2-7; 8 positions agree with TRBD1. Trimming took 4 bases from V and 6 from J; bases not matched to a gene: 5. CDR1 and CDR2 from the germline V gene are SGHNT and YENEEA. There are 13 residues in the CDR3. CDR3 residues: CASSSADRGEQYF. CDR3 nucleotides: TGTGCCAGCAGCTCCGCCGACAGGGGCGAGCAGTACTTC.

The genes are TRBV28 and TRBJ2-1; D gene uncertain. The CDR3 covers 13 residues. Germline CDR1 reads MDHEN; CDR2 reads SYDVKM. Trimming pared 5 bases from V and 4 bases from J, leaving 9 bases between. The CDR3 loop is CASSIREYNEQFF. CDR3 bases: TGTGCCAGCAGTATCCGAGAGTACAATGAGCAGTTCTTC.

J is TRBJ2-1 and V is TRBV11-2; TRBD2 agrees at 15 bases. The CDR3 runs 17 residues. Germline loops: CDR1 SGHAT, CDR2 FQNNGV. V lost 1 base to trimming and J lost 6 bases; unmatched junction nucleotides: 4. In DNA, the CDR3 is TGTGCCAGCAGCTTAGTTGGACTAGCGGGAGGGGGCAATGAGCAGTTCTTC. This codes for CASSLVGLAGGGNEQFF.

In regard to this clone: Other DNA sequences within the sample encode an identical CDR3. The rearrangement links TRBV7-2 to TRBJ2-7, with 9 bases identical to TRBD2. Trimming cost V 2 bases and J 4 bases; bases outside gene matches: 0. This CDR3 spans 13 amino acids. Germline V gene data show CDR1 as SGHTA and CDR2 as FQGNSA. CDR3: CASSLTSGYEQYF. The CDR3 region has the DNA TGTGCCAGCAGCTTAACTAGCGGGTACGAGCAGTACTTC.

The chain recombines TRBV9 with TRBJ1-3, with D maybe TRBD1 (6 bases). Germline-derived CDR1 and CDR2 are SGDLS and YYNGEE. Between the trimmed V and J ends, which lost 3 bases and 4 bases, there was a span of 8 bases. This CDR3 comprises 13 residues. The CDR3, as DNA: TGTGCCAGCAGCGAGGGACACGGAAACACCATATATTTT. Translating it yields CASSEGHGNTIYF.

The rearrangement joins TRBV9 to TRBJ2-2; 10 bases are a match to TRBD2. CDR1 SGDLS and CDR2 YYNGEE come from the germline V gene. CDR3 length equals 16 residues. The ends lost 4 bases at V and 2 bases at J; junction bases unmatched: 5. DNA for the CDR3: TGTGCCAGCAGCATCACTAGCGGGATTAACACCGGGGAGCTGTTTTTT. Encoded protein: CASSITSGINTGELFF.

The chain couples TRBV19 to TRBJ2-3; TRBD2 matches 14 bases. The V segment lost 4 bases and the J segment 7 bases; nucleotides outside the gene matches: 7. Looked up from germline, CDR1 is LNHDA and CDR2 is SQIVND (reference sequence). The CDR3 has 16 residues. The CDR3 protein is CASSTPTSGRVNTQYF. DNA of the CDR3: TGTGCCAGTAGTACCCCGACTAGCGGGAGGGTGAATACGCAGTATTTT.

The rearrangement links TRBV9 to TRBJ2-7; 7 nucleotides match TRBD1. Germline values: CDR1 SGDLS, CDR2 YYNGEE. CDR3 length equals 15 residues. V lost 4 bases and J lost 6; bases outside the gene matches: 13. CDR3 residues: CASSPRQGTFSEQYF. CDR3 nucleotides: TGTGCCAGCAGCCCGAGACAGGGAACTTTCTCCGAGCAGTACTTC.